This TCR beta chain was identified during a study of regulatory T cells in long-lasting Graves disease. Time point: persistent/refractory GD, antithyroid drugs over 5 years with positive TRAb. PBMC RNA was the source of the TCR library. Arm-PCR of CDR3 regions and iRepertoire HTBI primers were used to build TCR beta libraries. As handled by the study authors: The samples yielded 55 to 75 TRBV and more than eleven TRBJ segments. TCRdb reprocessed the multiplex PCR reads via MiXCR and lists one record per CDR3 protein. Here the V and J calls rest on TCRdb's processing, not on the authors' analysis. The sample has 400,000 or so distinct CDR3 sequences, 20% to 25% seen once. CDR3 length equals 18 residues. The ends were cut back, 2 bases at V and 3 bases at J, with 20 bases in the middle. CDR1 is SGHNT and CDR2 is YYREEE in the germline V gene (reference sequence).

The V call is TRBV5-4, the J call TRBJ2-2, with D unresolved. The receptor was derived from a female donor with Graves disease. Specimen: peripheral blood mononuclear cells (PBMCs), collected when the disease was refractory, from a patient treated with antithyroid drugs. The CDR3: CASSLRHTSSIYTGELFF. The CDR3 DNA follows: TGTGCCAGCAGCTTACGGCACACCTCCTCTATTTACACCGGGGAGCTGTTTTTT.